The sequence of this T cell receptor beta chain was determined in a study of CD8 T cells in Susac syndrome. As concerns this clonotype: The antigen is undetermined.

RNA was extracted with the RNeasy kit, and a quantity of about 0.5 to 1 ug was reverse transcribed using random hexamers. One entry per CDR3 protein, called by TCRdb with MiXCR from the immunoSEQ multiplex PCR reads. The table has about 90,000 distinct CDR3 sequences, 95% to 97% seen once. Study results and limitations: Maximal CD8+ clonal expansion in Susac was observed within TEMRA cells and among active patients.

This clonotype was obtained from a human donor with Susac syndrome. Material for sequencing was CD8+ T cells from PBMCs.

The CDR3 DNA reads TGTGCCAGCAGTACTTCCTCAGATACGCAGTATTTT. It encodes CASSTSSDTQYF. This chain connects TRBV28 to TRBJ2-3; D is unresolved. CDR1 and CDR2 (germline): MDHEN, SYDVKM. The CDR3 length is 12 residues. The V gene lost 5 bases and the J gene lost 4 bases, with 7 bases spanning the gap. Full variable domain (remainder filled in from reference TRBV28 and TRBJ2-3): DVKVTQSSRYLVKRTGEKVFLECVQDMDHENMFWYRQDPGLGLRLIYFSYDVKMKEKGDIPEGYSVSREKKERFSLILESASTNQTSMYLCASSTSSDTQYFGPGTRLTVL.